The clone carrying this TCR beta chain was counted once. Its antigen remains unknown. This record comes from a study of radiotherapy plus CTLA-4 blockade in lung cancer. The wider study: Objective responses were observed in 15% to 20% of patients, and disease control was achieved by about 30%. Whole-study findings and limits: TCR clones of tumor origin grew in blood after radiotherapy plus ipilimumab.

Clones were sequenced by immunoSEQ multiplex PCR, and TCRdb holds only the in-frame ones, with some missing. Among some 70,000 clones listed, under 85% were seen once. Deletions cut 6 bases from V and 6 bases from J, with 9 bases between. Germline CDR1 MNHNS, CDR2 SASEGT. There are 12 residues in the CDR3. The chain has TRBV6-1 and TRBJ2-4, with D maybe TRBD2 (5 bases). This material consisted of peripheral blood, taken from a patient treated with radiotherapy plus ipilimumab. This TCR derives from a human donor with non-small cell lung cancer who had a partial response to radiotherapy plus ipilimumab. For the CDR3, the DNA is TGTGCCAGCAGCGGGGAAGGAAACATTCAGTACTTC. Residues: CASSGEGNIQYF.